This is a list of T cell receptor beta chains from one sample in a study of blood T cells in healthy people across ages. A single record per CDR3 protein comes from TCRdb applying MiXCR to the 5' RACE reads. The sample shows hundreds of thousands of distinct CDR3 sequences, about 30% of them seen only once. Sequencing was carried out using blood. The receptor source for this set is a woman of 80 years or more in good health. The CDR3 runs from the conserved cysteine through the conserved F or W. Fields, in order: J gene, D gene, V gene, clone size, CDR3 DNA, CDR3 protein. A D gene is named only where the DNA matches it firmly. Clone sizes are given selectively: once, few, many, or a class where the clone is expanded.

TRBJ1-4,-,TRBV10-3,many,TGTGCCATCAAGGGCAGGGACGATGAAAAACTGTTTTTT,CAIKGRDDEKLFF
TRBJ2-5,TRBD1,TRBV5-1,many,TGCGCCAGCAGCAAGACCAGACAGGGAGAAGAGACCCAGTACTTC,CASSKTRQGEETQYF
TRBJ2-5,-,TRBV20-1,-,TGCAGTGCTAGCCAACTCCCGCTGGGTGGTTGGAATGAGCAGTACTTC,CSASQLPLGGWNEQYF
TRBJ2-7,TRBD2,TRBV29-1,many,TGCAGCGTTCGCGGACTAGCGGGGGACTACTACGAGCAGTACTTC,CSVRGLAGDYYEQYF
TRBJ1-1,TRBD1,TRBV9,many,TGTGCCAGCAGCGCACGGGACAGCTTGGGAACTGAAGCTTTCTTT,CASSARDSLGTEAFF
TRBJ2-5,TRBD2,TRBV20-1,-,TGCAGTGTCCCGGGACTAGCGACGTGGGAGACCCAGTACTTC,CSVPGLATWETQYF
TRBJ2-1,-,TRBV24-1,many,TGTGCCACCAGTGACTACGGGCCTTCCTACAATGAGCAGTTCTTC,CATSDYGPSYNEQFF
TRBJ2-5,TRBD2,TRBV20-1,many,TGCAGTGCTGAGACTAGCGGGGGAGGATACGGGACCCAGTACTTC,CSAETSGGGYGTQYF
TRBJ2-7,TRBD1,TRBV29-1,many,TGCAGCGTAATGGACAGGGCCACAAACGAGCAGTACTTC,CSVMDRATNEQYF
TRBJ1-2,-,TRBV5-5,many,TGTGCCAGCAGCTTGGAGACAGCGAGGGGTTATGGCTACACCTTC,CASSLETARGYGYTF
TRBJ2-1,-,TRBV2,many,TGTGCCAGCAGTCCCCGAGGGGACAATGAGCAGTTCTTC,CASSPRGDNEQFF
TRBJ1-2,-,TRBV6-5,-,TGTGCCAGCAGTTACTTAGGGGGAGATGGCTGCACCTTC,CASSYLGGDGCTF
TRBJ2-2,TRBD1,TRBV6-5,-,TGTGCCAGCAGAGGACAGGGCCCTCGAGCGGGGGAGCTGTTTTTT,CASRGQGPRAGELFF
TRBJ1-5,-,TRBV18,-,TGTGCCAGCTCTCTAGAGAGGGCAGGCAATCAGCCCCAGCATTTT,CASSLERAGNQPQHF
TRBJ2-1,-,TRBV7-2,many,TGTGCCAGCAGCTTAGGAGGGGGGGGCCTTGGAGAGCAGTTCTTC,CASSLGGGGLGEQFF
TRBJ1-2,-,TRBV7-2,many,TGTGCCAGCAGCTTAGCGCGAAGTTTGGGCTATGGCTACACCTTC,CASSLARSLGYGYTF
TRBJ2-7,TRBD1,TRBV29-1,-,TGCAGCGTTGAAGATTGGGCAGGGGGTCGGTACGAGCAGTACTTC,CSVEDWAGGRYEQYF
TRBJ1-6,-,TRBV6-6,-,TGTGCCAGCAGTTACTACAGAGGGGATTCCGCACCCCTCCACTTT,CASSYYRGDSAPLHF
TRBJ1-2,-,TRBV6-5,few,TGTGCCAGCAGCCGCGGGGCCAGCTCCTATGGCTACACCTTC,CASSRGASSYGYTF
TRBJ2-5,-,TRBV6-1,many,TGTGCCAGCATCAGAATACCGGGTTCGCAAGAGACCCAGTACTTC,CASIRIPGSQETQYF
TRBJ2-1,TRBD1,TRBV5-1,many,TGCGCCAGCAGCTTTGACAGGGGACAGGAGCAGTTCTTC,CASSFDRGQEQFF
TRBJ1-2,-,TRBV30,-,TGTGCCTGGCAACGACGGGGAAAGAATGGCTACACCTTC,CAWQRRGKNGYTF
TRBJ2-7,TRBD1,TRBV7-2,-,TGTGCCAGCAGCTTGGATGTAGGGGGCCGATCCTACGAGCAGTACTTC,CASSLDVGGRSYEQYF